A selection of T cell receptor beta chains follows, all from one sample in a study of cytomegalovirus exposure and HLA in healthy donors. Produced via immunoSEQ multiplex PCR; TCRdb's table is partial and in-frame only. The profile shows 95,000 to 150,000 clones, 65% to 80% of them singletons. Material for sequencing was PBMCs. The receptors derive from a woman in her 40s in good health and CMV-seropositive. Each CDR3 is given with its conserved first and last residue. The D gene is left open where the match is weak. Some rows mark clone size as missing; the rest say once, few, many or name a class of expanded clone.

v_call	d_call	j_call	clone_size	cdr3_aa	cdr3_nt
TRBV30	-	TRBJ2-7	-	CAWSVGPSQQYF	TGTGCCTGGAGTGTGGGCCCTTCACAGCAGTACTTC
TRBV7-2	TRBD2	TRBJ2-1	-	CASTNSGGLNEQFF	TGTGCCAGCACCAACAGCGGGGGGCTGAATGAGCAGTTCTTC
TRBV2	-	TRBJ1-6	-	CASSATGQGSSPLHF	TGTGCCAGCAGTGCGACCGGGCAGGGATCTTCACCCCTCCACTTT
TRBV19	TRBD1	TRBJ1-5	few	CASSPFMFRDRTYSNQPQHF	TGTGCCAGTAGTCCCTTTATGTTCCGGGACAGAACTTATAGCAATCAGCCCCAGCATTTT
TRBV7-9	-	TRBJ1-6	-	CASQRGGSYNSPLHF	TGTGCCAGCCAACGTGGGGGGTCCTATAATTCACCCCTCCACTTT
TRBV18	TRBD2	TRBJ2-7	-	CASSPPGWTSGSEYEQYF	TGTGCCAGCTCACCACCAGGGTGGACTAGCGGGAGTGAGTACGAGCAGTACTTC
TRBV6-1	-	TRBJ2-3	-	CASSAGDTDTQYF	TGTGCCAGCAGTGCGGGGGACACAGATACGCAGTATTTT
TRBV30	-	TRBJ1-2	few	CAWSVGAGAALGYTF	TGTGCCTGGAGTGTAGGGGCAGGGGCCGCCTTGGGCTACACCTTC
TRBV10-1	-	TRBJ2-3	-	CASNCGSCTDTQYF	TGCGCCAGTAACTGCGGGTCGTGCACAGATACGCAGTATTTT
TRBV19	-	TRBJ2-1	-	CASRGAEQFF	TGTGCCAGTAGAGGAGCGGAGCAGTTCTTC
TRBV6-5	-	TRBJ1-1	-	CASRRRVNTEAFF	TGTGCCAGCAGGCGCAGGGTGAACACTGAAGCTTTCTTT
TRBV6-5	TRBD1	TRBJ2-1	few	CASRGQVNNEQFF	TGTGCCAGCAGGGGACAGGTGAACAATGAGCAGTTCTTC
TRBV9	-	TRBJ2-1	-	CASSVAGGAYDNEQFF	TGTGCCAGCAGCGTAGCTGGCGGGGCCTACGACAATGAGCAGTTCTTC
TRBV7-2	-	TRBJ2-2	-	CASSLAHNTGELFF	TGTGCCAGCAGCTTAGCACACAACACCGGGGAGCTGTTTTTT
TRBV5-6	TRBD1	TRBJ2-2	-	CASSLAGQGPTGELFF	TGTGCCAGCAGCTTGGCAGGACAGGGGCCCACCGGGGAGCTGTTTTTT
TRBV6-5	-	TRBJ1-2	-	CASSYFEGSQYGYTF	TGTGCCAGCAGTTACTTCGAGGGCAGTCAATATGGCTACACCTTC
TRBV4-3	TRBD1	TRBJ2-7	few	CASSSTGTGTHEQYF	TGCGCCAGCAGCTCAACCGGGACAGGGACCCACGAGCAGTACTTC
TRBV6-5	-	TRBJ1-6	-	CASSFEVRSYNSPLHF	TGTGCCAGCAGTTTCGAAGTGCGCTCCTATAATTCACCCCTCCACTTT
TRBV7-8	TRBD1	TRBJ1-5	-	CASSLEMGQANQPQHF	TGTGCCAGCAGCTTAGAAATGGGACAGGCTAATCAGCCCCAGCATTTT
TRBV29-1	TRBD2	TRBJ2-1	-	CSVAPGGYEQFF	TGCAGCGTTGCCCCGGGAGGCTATGAGCAGTTCTTC
TRBV6-5	TRBD1	TRBJ1-4	-	CASSYIRTGHNELFF	TGTGCCAGCAGTTACATCCGGACAGGCCACAATGAACTGTTTTTT
TRBV7-9	-	TRBJ2-7	-	CASSLGAGLSYEQYF	TGTGCCAGCAGCTTAGGGGCGGGCCTCTCCTACGAGCAGTACTTC
TRBV6-5	TRBD1	TRBJ1-5	once	CASSLDRVGNQPQHF	TGTGCCAGCAGTTTGGACAGGGTGGGCAATCAGCCCCAGCATTTT
TRBV2	-	TRBJ2-7	-	CASNFRGDNYEQYF	TGTGCCAGCAATTTCAGGGGCGACAACTACGAGCAGTACTTC
TRBV7-6	-	TRBJ2-3	-	CASSFKKGLVKPTDTQYF	TGTGCCAGCAGCTTCAAGAAGGGACTGGTCAAGCCTACAGATACGCAGTATTTT
TRBV18	-	TRBJ1-5	-	CASAPGDGQPQHF	TGTGCCAGCGCCCCAGGGGATGGTCAGCCCCAGCATTTT
TRBV27	TRBD1	TRBJ1-6	-	CASSPTTGGVSYNSPLHF	TGTGCCAGCAGTCCCACGACAGGGGGGGTCTCCTATAATTCACCCCTCCACTTT
TRBV5-1	TRBD1	TRBJ2-5	-	CASSLVGQDSQETQYF	TGCGCCAGCAGCTTGGTGGGACAGGACTCACAAGAGACCCAGTACTTC
TRBV4-3	-	TRBJ1-2	-	CASSQDQGTISYGYTF	TGCGCCAGCAGCCAAGATCAGGGGACGATTTCCTATGGCTACACCTTC
TRBV5-6	-	TRBJ1-1	few	CASSLGAGHERFF	TGTGCCAGCAGCTTGGGGGCAGGGCACGAACGCTTCTTT
TRBV5-1	-	TRBJ2-2	once	CASSTGQNTGELFF	TGCGCCAGCAGCACTGGACAGAACACCGGGGAGCTGTTTTTT
TRBV7-9	-	TRBJ1-1	-	CASSLVEAMNTEAFF	TGTGCCAGCAGCTTAGTGGAGGCAATGAACACTGAAGCTTTCTTT
TRBV7-2	-	TRBJ2-3	once	CASSRVGGVGRDTQYF	TGTGCCAGCAGCAGAGTGGGCGGGGTGGGACGGGATACGCAGTATTTT
TRBV6-1	TRBD2	TRBJ2-3	-	CASSEAPWTSSF	TGTGCCAGCAGTGAAGCGCCCTGGACTAGCTCTTTT
TRBV5-4	TRBD2	TRBJ2-7	-	CASSSSGTKTYEQYF	TGTGCCAGCAGCTCCTCGGGGACTAAAACCTACGAGCAGTACTTC
TRBV2	TRBD1	TRBJ2-3	-	CASDRQGAGWDTQYF	TGTGCCAGCGATCGACAGGGGGCAGGGTGGGATACGCAGTATTTT
TRBV6-1	-	TRBJ1-1	-	CASSEGSPTEAFF	TGTGCCAGCAGTGAAGGGAGTCCGACTGAAGCTTTCTTT